Presented here are 5 T cell receptor beta chains from one specimen sequenced in a study of blood T cell repertoires in COVID-19. The assay was immunoSEQ multiplex PCR, and TCRdb's table has in-frame clones only and misses some. The repertoire holds under 450,000 clones, with about 91% as singletons. Sequenced sample: peripheral blood. The source is a woman between 50 and 59 years old with COVID-19, enrolled during active disease.

The chain couples TRBV7-6 to TRBJ1-2; 9 nucleotides agree with TRBD1. This CDR3 has 14 amino acids. The germline V gene encodes CDR1 SGHVS and CDR2 FNYEAQ. V was clipped by 5 bases and J by 2 bases; unmatched bases: 3. CDR3 sequence: CASSPGQGNYGYTF. CDR3 in DNA: TGTGCCAGCAGCCCGGGACAGGGCAACTATGGCTACACCTTC. The entire variable domain, with the rest obtained from reference TRBV7-6 and TRBJ1-2, is as follows: GAGVSQSPRYKVTKRGQDVALRCDPISGHVSLYWYRQALGQGPEFLTYFNYEAQQDKSGLPNDRFSAERPEGSISTLTIQRTEQRDSAMYRCASSPGQGNYGYTFGSGTRLTVV.

The chain employs TRBV14 and TRBJ1-3; 7 bases fit TRBD1. After removal of 5 bases from V and 2 bases from J, the junction contained 6 bases not matched to a gene. Looked up from germline, CDR1 is SGHDN and CDR2 is FVKESK. The CDR3 sequence is 15 residues long. The CDR3 DNA sequence: TGTGCCAGCAGCTGGGCCGGGACAGCTGGAAACACCATATATTTT. Translating it yields CASSWAGTAGNTIYF.

This rearrangement joins TRBV30 to TRBJ2-2, with D possibly TRBD1 on 5 matching bases. Germline-derived CDR1 and CDR2 are GTSNPN and SVGIG (reference sequence). The CDR3 spans 15 residues. Trimming left V 5 bases short and J 3 bases short, with 16 bases between. The CDR3 loop is CAWYQGRWYTGELFF. The CDR3 DNA reads TGTGCCTGGTACCAGGGAAGATGGTACACCGGGGAGCTGTTTTTT.

This chain joins TRBV19 and TRBJ2-3; 9 bases map to TRBD1. CDR3 length: 12 residues. Germline V CDR1 and CDR2: LNHDA, SQIVND (reference sequence). V dropped 11 bases and J dropped 4; count of bases not matched to a gene: 4. The CDR3 region has the DNA TGTGCCGTCGACAGGGGGGCAGATACGCAGTATTTT. Translated: CAVDRGADTQYF.

This clone came up once. The chain is built from TRBV10-3 and TRBJ2-2, with TRBD1 matching 7 bases. The germline gives CDR1 ENHRY, CDR2 SYGVKD. CDR3 length equals 15 residues. V was pared by 9 bases and J by 0 bases, with 7 bases of the junction left unmatched. CDR3 residues: CAISMTGSNTGELFF. Here the CDR3 DNA reads TGTGCCATTTCAATGACAGGGTCGAACACCGGGGAGCTGTTTTTT.